The present T cell receptor beta chain was sequenced within a study of CD8 T cells in ankylosing spondylitis. Each CDR3 protein is one row after TCRdb ran MiXCR on the 5' RACE reads. Among 700,000 to 850,000 distinct CDR3 sequences, over 9.5% were seen once, and the ten largest hold around 0.51%. In the case of this clonotype: Antigen unknown.

V gave up 6 bases and J gave up 8 bases; unmatched junction bases: 8. The CDR3 has 15 residues. Germline V gene data show CDR1 as DFQATT and CDR2 as SNEGSKA (reference sequence). Study results and caveats: With a CD8+ phenotype, disease-linked clones were relatively rare in peripheral blood. What appeared characteristic of ankylosing spondylitis blood was a TCR beta motif of eight highly homologous variants. A subset of motif variants has previously been described in the synovial fluid and blood of reactive arthritis.

The gene calls are TRBV20-1 and TRBJ2-1; 15 bases map to TRBD2. Sequencing input: blood, either unsorted or a sorted T cell fraction (not recorded which). The sequence was collected from a male donor with ankylosing spondylitis. The CDR3 reads CSAEGLAGGSYEQFF. For the CDR3, the DNA is TGCAGTGCAGAGGGACTAGCGGGAGGTAGTTATGAGCAGTTCTTC.